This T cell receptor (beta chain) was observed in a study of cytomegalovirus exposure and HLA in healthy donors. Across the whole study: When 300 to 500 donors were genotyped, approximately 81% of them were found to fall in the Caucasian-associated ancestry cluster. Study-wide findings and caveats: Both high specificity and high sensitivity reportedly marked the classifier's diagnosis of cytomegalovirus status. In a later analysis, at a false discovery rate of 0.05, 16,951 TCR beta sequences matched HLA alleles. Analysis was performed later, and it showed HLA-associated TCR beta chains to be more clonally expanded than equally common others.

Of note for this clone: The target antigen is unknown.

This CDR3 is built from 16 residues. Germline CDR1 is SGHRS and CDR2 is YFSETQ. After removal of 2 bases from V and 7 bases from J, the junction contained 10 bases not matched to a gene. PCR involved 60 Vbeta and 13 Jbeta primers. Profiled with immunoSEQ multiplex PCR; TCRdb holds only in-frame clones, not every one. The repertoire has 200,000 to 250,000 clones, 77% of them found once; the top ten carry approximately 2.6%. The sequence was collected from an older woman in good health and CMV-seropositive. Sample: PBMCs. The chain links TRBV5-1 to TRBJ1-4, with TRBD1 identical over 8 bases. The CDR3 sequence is CASSFQSGGASEKLFF. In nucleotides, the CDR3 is TGCGCCAGCAGCTTCCAATCAGGGGGCGCAAGTGAAAAACTGTTTTTT.